This T cell receptor delta chain appears in the sequencing data of a study of Vδ1+ human thymocytes. The study's findings and limits: Despite high sort purity, roughly 18% of thymic T cell receptor delta sequences were Vdelta2. In the thymus, TRG and TRD repertoires looked highly polyclonal with Gaussian CDR3 lengths.

The sorted cells were CD3+ Vdelta1+ Vdelta2- thymocytes from alphabeta-depleted thymus. Sorted Vdelta1+ thymocytes were about 96% to 99.6% pure. Germline loops: CDR1 TSWWSYY, CDR2 QGS. V trimming: 0 bases; J trimming: 0 bases; junction bases outside the gene matches: 16. This CDR3 region has 22 residues. Regarding this clone: No antigen is known for it.

RNA was extracted from the cells and then reverse transcribed. The CDR3 regions were amplified by multiplex PCR from V-gene primers to a constant-region primer. TCRdb fed the multiplex PCR reads to CATT. This table holds just under 55,000 delta-chain clones, approximately 16% found once. The chain is built from TRDV1 and TRDJ1; 13 bases line up with TRDD3. Sequenced material: Vdelta1+ gamma-delta thymocytes from the thymus. Subset in this sample: FACS-sorted CD3+ TCRalphabeta- TCRVdelta1+ TCRVdelta2- thymocytes. This clonotype was obtained from a boy under two years old who had congenital heart surgery. CDR3 nucleotides: TGTGCTCTTGGGGAACTCGATTCCTACTGGGGGATACGTTTTGAGTACACCGATAAACTCATCTTT. Its protein product is CALGELDSYWGIRFEYTDKLIF.